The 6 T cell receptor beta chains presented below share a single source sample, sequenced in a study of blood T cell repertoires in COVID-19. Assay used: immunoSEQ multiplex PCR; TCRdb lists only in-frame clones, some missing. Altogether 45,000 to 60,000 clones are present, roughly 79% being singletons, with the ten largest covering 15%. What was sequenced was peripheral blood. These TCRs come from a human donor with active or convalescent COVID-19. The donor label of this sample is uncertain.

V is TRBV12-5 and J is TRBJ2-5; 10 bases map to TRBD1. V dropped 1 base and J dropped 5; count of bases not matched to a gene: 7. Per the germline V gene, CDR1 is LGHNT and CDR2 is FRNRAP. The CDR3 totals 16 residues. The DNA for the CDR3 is TGTGCTAGTGGTTTGGCAGACAGGGGGCGCGTGGAGACCCAGTACTTC. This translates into CASGLADRGRVETQYF.

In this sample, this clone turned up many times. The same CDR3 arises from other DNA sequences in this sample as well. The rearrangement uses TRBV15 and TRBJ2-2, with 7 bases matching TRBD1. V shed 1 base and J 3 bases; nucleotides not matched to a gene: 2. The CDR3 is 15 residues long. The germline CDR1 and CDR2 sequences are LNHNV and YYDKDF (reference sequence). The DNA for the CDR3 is TGTGCCACCAGCAGAGGCGACAGGGACACCGGGGAGCTGTTTTTT. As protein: CATSRGDRDTGELFF. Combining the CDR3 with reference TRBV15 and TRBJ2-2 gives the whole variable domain DAMVIQNPRYQVTQFGKPVTLSCSQTLNHNVMYWYQQKSSQAPKLLFHYYDKDFNNEADTPDNFQSRRPNTSFCFLDIRSPGLGDTAMYLCATSRGDRDTGELFFGEGSRLTVL.

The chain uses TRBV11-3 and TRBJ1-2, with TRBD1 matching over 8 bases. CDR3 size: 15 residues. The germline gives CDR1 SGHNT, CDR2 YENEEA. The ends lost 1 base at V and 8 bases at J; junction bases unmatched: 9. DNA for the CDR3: TGTGCCAGCAGCTTAGGCCAGGGGGCATTAAGAGGCTACACCTTC. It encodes CASSLGQGALRGYTF.

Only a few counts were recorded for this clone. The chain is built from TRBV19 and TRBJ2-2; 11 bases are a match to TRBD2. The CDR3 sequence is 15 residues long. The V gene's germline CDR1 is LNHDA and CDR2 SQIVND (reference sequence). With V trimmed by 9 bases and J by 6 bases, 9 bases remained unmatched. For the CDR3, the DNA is TGTGCCAGCCGTCGCACTAGCGGGAGCTCCGGGGAGCTGTTTTTT. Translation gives CASRRTSGSSGELFF.

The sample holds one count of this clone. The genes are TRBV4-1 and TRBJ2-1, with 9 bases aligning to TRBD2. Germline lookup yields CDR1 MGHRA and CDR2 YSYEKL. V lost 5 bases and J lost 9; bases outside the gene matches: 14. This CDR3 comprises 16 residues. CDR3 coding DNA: TGCGCCAGCAGCGAGTTTATGGCGGGAGGGATGGGTGAGCAGTTCTTC. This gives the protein CASSEFMAGGMGEQFF.

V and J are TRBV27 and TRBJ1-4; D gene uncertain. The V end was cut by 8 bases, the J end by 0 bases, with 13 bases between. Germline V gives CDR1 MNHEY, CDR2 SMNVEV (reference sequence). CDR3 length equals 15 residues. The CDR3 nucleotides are TGTGCCAGCCGATCTTTGGGAGCAACTAATGAAAAACTGTTTTTT. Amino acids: CASRSLGATNEKLFF. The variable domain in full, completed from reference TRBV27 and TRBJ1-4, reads EAQVTQNPRYLITVTGKKLTVTCSQNMNHEYMSWYRQDPGLGLRQIYYSMNVEVTDKGDVPEGYKVSRKEKRNFPLILESPSPNQTSLYFCASRSLGATNEKLFFGSGTQLSVL.